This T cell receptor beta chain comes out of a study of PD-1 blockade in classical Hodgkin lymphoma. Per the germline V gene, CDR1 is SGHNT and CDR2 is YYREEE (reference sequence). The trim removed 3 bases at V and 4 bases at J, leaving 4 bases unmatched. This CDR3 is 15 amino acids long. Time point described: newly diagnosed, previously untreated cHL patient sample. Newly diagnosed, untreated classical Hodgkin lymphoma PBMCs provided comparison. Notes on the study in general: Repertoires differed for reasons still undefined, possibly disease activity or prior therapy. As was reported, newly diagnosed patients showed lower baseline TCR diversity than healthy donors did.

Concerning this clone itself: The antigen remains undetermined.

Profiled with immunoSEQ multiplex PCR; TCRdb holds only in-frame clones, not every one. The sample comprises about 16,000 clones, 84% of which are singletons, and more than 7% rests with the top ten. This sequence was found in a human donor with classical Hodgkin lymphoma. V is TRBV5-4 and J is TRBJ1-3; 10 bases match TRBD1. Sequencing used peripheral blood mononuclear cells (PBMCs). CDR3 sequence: CASSSDRGRGNTIYF. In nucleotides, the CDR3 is TGTGCCAGCAGCTCCGACAGGGGGCGAGGAAACACCATATATTTT.